This entry lists 5 T cell receptor beta chains sequenced from one sample in a study of T cells in Graves' hyperthyroidism and ophthalmopathy. TCR beta CDR3 regions were amplified from RNA transcripts. Primed by the HTBI set, a first-round RT-PCR was run on the TCR CDR3. TCRdb fed the multiplex PCR reads into MiXCR, producing one record per CDR3 protein. Of about 400,000 distinct CDR3 sequences in the sample, under 15% were seen once. Sample: blood. The receptors originated from a woman aged 25 to 39 with Graves' hyperthyroidism.

The chain is built from TRBV24-1 and TRBJ2-1, with D possibly matching TRBD1 (6 bases). The V end lost 9 bases, the J end lost 4 bases, and 9 bases lay between the germline ends. The CDR3 spans 12 residues. CDR1 is KGHDR and CDR2 is SFDVKD in the germline V gene. The CDR3 loop reads CATGQYYNEQFF. CDR3 nucleotide sequence: TGTGCCACCGGACAGTATTACAATGAGCAGTTCTTC.

Ten or more counts support this clonotype. This chain uses TRBV3-1 with TRBJ2-5, with 10 bases aligning to TRBD1. The CDR3 loop spans 14 amino acids. With 4 bases clipped from V and 5 bases from J, the junction kept 4 bases outside the gene matches. Germline CDR1 and CDR2: LGHDT and YNNKEL (reference sequence). CDR3 region: CASSPTDRGETQYF. The CDR3 bases are TGTGCCAGCAGCCCCACGGACAGGGGGGAGACCCAGTACTTC.

This chain joins TRBV20-1 and TRBJ2-1; 7 bases match TRBD2. This CDR3 comprises 15 residues. With 3 bases clipped from V and 4 bases from J, the junction kept 9 bases outside the gene matches. Per the germline V gene, CDR1 is DFQATT and CDR2 is SNEGSKA (reference sequence). DNA of the CDR3: TGCAGTGCTAGTTATGGCGGGAGAGGGTACAATGAGCAGTTCTTC. Translated, it gives CSASYGGRGYNEQFF.

This clonotype was recorded at least ten times. The genes are TRBV12-3 or TRBV12-4 and TRBJ2-7; D is ambiguous. Trimming left V 2 bases short and J 7 bases short, with 9 bases between. The CDR3 loop spans 12 amino acids. The CDR3 DNA sequence: TGTGCCAGCAGTTTAATCCGTGGGGAGCAGTACTTC. Amino acid sequence: CASSLIRGEQYF.

This clonotype appeared many times. V and J are TRBV6-1 and TRBJ2-7; the match to TRBD2 covers 10 bases. Germline assignment: CDR1 MNHNS and CDR2 SASEGT. V lost 7 bases, J lost 6 bases, and 6 bases stayed unmatched. The CDR3 has 13 amino acids. The CDR3 here is CASIKREGGEQYF. DNA of the CDR3: TGTGCCAGCATAAAGCGGGAGGGCGGCGAGCAGTACTTC.